The clone carrying this T cell receptor (beta chain) was detected only a few times. Its target is not known. This entry is derived from a study of cytomegalovirus exposure and HLA in healthy donors. The overall study: Unique TCRs numbering around 80 million, obtained from HLA-typed donors, made up an early data release. Study-wide points: Accurate HLA-A and HLA-B prediction from TCR beta sequences was reported for most subjects. An ancestry cluster, one associated with Asian ancestry, reportedly showed fewer N-insertions than the approximately 670-donor mean in a later analysis.

In the PCR, 60 Vbeta and 13 Jbeta primers were used. Profiling relied on immunoSEQ multiplex PCR, and the TCRdb table lists in-frame clones only, not all of them. The sample lists around 110,000 clones; 70% to 80% were seen once. The germline gives CDR1 SGDLS, CDR2 YYNGEE. CDR3 length: 13 residues. V shed 2 bases and J 7 bases; nucleotides not matched to a gene: 5. The source material was PBMCs. This TCR came from a woman younger than 30 in good health and CMV-seronegative. The V and J genes are TRBV9 and TRBJ1-2, with 7 bases aligning to TRBD1. CDR3 in amino acids: CASSVGTVGGYTF. The CDR3 nucleotides read TGTGCCAGCAGCGTCGGGACAGTAGGTGGCTACACCTTC.